This TCR beta chain comes out of a study of T cells in tumors after PD-1 blockade. V was shortened by 1 base and J by 7 bases, with 8 bases between the two germline ends. Germline CDR1 reads SGHRS; CDR2 reads YFSETQ. The CDR3 is 12 residues long. Produced via immunoSEQ multiplex PCR; TCRdb's table is partial and in-frame only. This sample carries around 45,000 clones, 75% to 85% of them seen once, and the ten largest clones take approximately 15%. J is TRBJ1-1 and V is TRBV5-1; D ambiguous. The clonotype originates from a human donor with basal cell carcinoma. Here the sequenced sample was PBMCs, taken before anti-PD-1 treatment. The CDR3 protein is CASSLQGDEAFF. The CDR3 region has the DNA TGCGCCAGCAGCTTGCAAGGAGATGAAGCTTTCTTT. Complete variable domain (other parts from reference TRBV5-1 and TRBJ1-1): KAGVTQTPRYLIKTRGQQVTLSCSPISGHRSVSWYQQTPGQGLQFLFEYFSETQRNKGNFPGRFSGRQFSNSRSEMNVSTLELGDSALYLCASSLQGDEAFFGQGTRLTVV.